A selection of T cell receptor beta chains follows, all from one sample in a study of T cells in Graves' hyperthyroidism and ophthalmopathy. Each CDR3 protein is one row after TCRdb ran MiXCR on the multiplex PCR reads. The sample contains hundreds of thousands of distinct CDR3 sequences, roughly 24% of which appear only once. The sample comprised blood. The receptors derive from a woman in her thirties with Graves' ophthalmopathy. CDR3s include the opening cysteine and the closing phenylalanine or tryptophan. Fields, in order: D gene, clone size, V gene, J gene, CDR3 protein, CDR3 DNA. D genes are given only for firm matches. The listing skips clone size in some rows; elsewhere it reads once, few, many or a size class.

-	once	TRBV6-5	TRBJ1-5	CASSYPGGGGNQPQHF	TGTGCCAGCAGTTACCCTGGAGGGGGTGGCAATCAGCCCCAGCATTTT
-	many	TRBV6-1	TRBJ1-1	CASRKTGGTEAFF	TGTGCCAGCAGGAAGACAGGAGGAACTGAAGCTTTCTTT
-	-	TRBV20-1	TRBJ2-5	CSASRDTSGTQYF	TGCAGTGCTTCCCGGGACACCTCCGGGACCCAGTACTTC
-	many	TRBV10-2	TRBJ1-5	CASGAGDQPQHF	TGCGCCAGCGGGGCAGGGGATCAGCCCCAGCATTTT
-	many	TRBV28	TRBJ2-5	CASSLGGNLETQYF	TGTGCCAGCAGTTTGGGGGGCAACTTGGAGACCCAGTACTTC
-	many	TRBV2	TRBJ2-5	CTSAYQETQYF	TGTACCTCAGCGTACCAAGAGACCCAGTACTTC
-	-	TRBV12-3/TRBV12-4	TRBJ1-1	CASKHDRSNTEAFF	TGTGCCAGCAAACATGACAGGTCGAACACTGAAGCTTTCTTT
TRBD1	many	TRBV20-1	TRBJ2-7	CSARAGTGVSYEQYF	TGCAGTGCTAGGGCCGGGACAGGGGTTTCCTACGAGCAGTACTTC
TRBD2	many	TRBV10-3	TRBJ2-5	CAISGRGEETQYF	TGTGCCATCAGTGGCCGGGGGGAAGAGACCCAGTACTTC
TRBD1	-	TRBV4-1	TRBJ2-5	CASSYTPWDRERAQYF	TGTGCCAGCAGCTACACCCCGTGGGACAGGGAAAGGGCCCAGTACTTC
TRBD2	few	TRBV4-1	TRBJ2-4	CASSSAGTSGRKNIQYF	TGCGCCAGCAGCTCGGCCGGGACTAGCGGACGGAAAAACATTCAGTACTTC
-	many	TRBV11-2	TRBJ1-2	CASSLDLGRNYGYTF	TGTGCCAGCAGCCTCGACCTAGGCCGTAACTATGGCTACACCTTC
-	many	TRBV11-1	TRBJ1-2	CASSSDKWTANYGYTF	TGTGCCAGCAGCTCCGATAAGTGGACAGCTAACTATGGCTACACCTTC
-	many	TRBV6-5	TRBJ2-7	CATQNSYEQYF	TGTGCCACCCAAAACTCCTACGAGCAGTACTTC
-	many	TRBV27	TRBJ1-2	CASSSVGAGYGYTF	TGTGCCAGCAGTTCGGTAGGGGCAGGCTATGGCTACACCTTC
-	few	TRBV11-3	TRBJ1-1	CASRGYSDTEAFF	TGTGCCAGCAGAGGGTACTCGGACACTGAAGCTTTCTTT
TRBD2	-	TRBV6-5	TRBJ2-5	CASSYQGLAGETQYF	TGTGCCAGCAGTTACCAGGGACTAGCGGGAGAGACCCAGTACTTC
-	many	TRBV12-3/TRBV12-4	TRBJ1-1	CASSDRRAFYTEAFF	TGTGCCAGCAGTGATCGGAGGGCGTTCTACACTGAAGCTTTCTTT
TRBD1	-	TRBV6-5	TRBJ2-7	CASSSGQLGIYEQYF	TGTGCCAGCAGTTCGGGACAGCTAGGAATCTACGAGCAGTACTTC
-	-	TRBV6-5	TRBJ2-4	CASSYSRQAKNIQYF	TGTGCCAGCAGTTACTCGCGGCAGGCCAAAAACATTCAGTACTTC
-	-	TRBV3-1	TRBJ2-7	CASSHKPYEQYF	TGTGCCAGCAGCCACAAGCCCTACGAGCAGTACTTC
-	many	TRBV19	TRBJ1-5	CASSSGLLGGQPQHF	TGTGCCAGTAGTTCGGGACTCCTCGGGGGTCAGCCCCAGCATTTT
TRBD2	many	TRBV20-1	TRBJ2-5	CSATGLGQEWTQYF	TGCAGTGCCACTGGACTAGGCCAAGAGTGGACCCAGTACTTC
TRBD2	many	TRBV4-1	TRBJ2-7	CASSQDASGTYEQYF	TGCGCCAGCAGCCAAGATGCTAGCGGCACCTACGAGCAGTACTTC
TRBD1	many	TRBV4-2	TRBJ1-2	CASSQARDSHYGYTF	TGTGCCAGCAGCCAAGCTCGGGACAGCCACTATGGCTACACCTTC
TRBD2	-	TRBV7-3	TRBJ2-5	CASSSGLAGGTQYF	TGTGCCAGCAGCTCGGGACTAGCGGGAGGGACCCAGTACTTC
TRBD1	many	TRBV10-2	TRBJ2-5	CASRTGGAETQYF	TGCGCCAGCAGAACAGGGGGCGCGGAGACCCAGTACTTC
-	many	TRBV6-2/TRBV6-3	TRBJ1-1	CASSFYAGEVKAFF	TGTGCCAGCAGTTTCTATGCAGGGGAGGTGAAAGCTTTCTTT